This T cell receptor beta chain emerged from a study of T cells in Graves' hyperthyroidism and ophthalmopathy. About the study: Once the initial diagnosis was made, peripheral blood was obtained before any treatment.

The CDR3 is made up of 16 amino acids. V was clipped by 7 bases and J by 0 bases, with 18 bases between them. Looked up from germline, CDR1 is SGHTA and CDR2 is FQGNSA. At least ten counts were recorded for this clonotype. The hyperthyroidism patients had all been newly diagnosed, and their disease duration was under 2 months. Their ages ranged from 18 to 65 years. The study collected blood at first hyperthyroidism diagnosis, before any ophthalmopathy symptoms arose. Authors of the study amplified TCR beta CDR3 regions from RNA transcripts. The HTBI primer set was used in a first-round RT-PCR of the TCR CDR3. TCRdb reanalysed the multiplex PCR reads using MiXCR and keeps one entry per CDR3 protein. Of about 300,000 distinct CDR3 sequences listed, about an eighth are singletons.

Sample: blood. The sequence came from a young woman with Graves' hyperthyroidism that later progressed to Graves' ophthalmopathy. This chain joins TRBV7-2 and TRBJ1-2; D is ambiguous. The CDR3 loop is CASTQSGGNSNYGYTF. CDR3 bases: TGTGCCAGCACCCAAAGCGGAGGGAATTCTAACTATGGCTACACCTTC.